Following are 9 T cell receptor beta chains from one sample sequenced in a study of T cells in Graves' hyperthyroidism and ophthalmopathy. Researchers took RNA transcripts and amplified the TCR beta CDR3 regions from them. When the TCR CDR3 underwent first-round RT-PCR, the HTBI primer set was used. Via MiXCR, TCRdb re-called the multiplex PCR reads, giving one row per CDR3 protein. The table records under 130,000 distinct CDR3 sequences, roughly 50% of them present only once. The material sequenced was blood. These receptors were obtained from a middle-aged man with Graves' hyperthyroidism.

Concerning this clonotype: Compared with germline, one end of the junction differs, possibly owing to a read error. CDR3 residues: CSPREWASGDGYEQYF. In DNA form, the CDR3 reads TGCAGTCCTAGAGAGTGGGCTAGCGGGGACGGCTACGAGCAGTACTTC. This sequence joins TRBV20-1 and TRBJ2-7; 9 bases map to TRBD2. CDR3 length: 16 residues. The germline V gene has CDR1 DFQATT and CDR2 SNEGSKA (reference sequence).

The gene calls are TRBV7-2 and TRBJ1-2; no firm D call. Per germline, CDR1 SGHTA and CDR2 FQGNSA. This CDR3 contains 14 residues. V gave up 3 bases and J gave up 4 bases, with 12 bases separating them. The CDR3 sequence: CASSFGRAGYGYTF. DNA of the CDR3: TGTGCCAGCAGCTTTGGACGGGCCGGCTATGGCTACACCTTC.

This clonotype occurred many times. The chain couples TRBV12-3 or TRBV12-4 to TRBJ2-3, with 10 positions matching TRBD2. The CDR3 has 13 residues. The CDR3 bases are TGTGCAGTAGCAGCGGGAGGGCAAGATACGCAGTATTTT. Translation: CAVAAGGQDTQYF.

The chain couples TRBV7-3 to TRBJ2-7, with 8 bases that match TRBD2. Trimming at V came to 5 bases and at J to 0 bases, leaving 3 bases not matched to a gene. CDR3 size: 14 residues. CDR1 and CDR2 (germline): SGHTA, FQGTGA. Written as DNA, the CDR3 is TGTGCCAGCAGCCCGGGGACTAGCTCCTACGAGCAGTACTTC. Translation gives CASSPGTSSYEQYF.

CDR3 coding DNA: TGTGCCAGCAGCCAGTCAGGAGCGGGGTTCGCGGTAAGCTCCTACAATGAGCAGTTCTTC. This codes for CASSQSGAGFAVSSYNEQFF. This chain connects TRBV7-6 to TRBJ2-1, with 7 bases lining up with TRBD2. With 5 bases clipped from V and 0 bases from J, the junction kept 19 bases outside the gene matches. Looked up from germline, CDR1 is SGHVS and CDR2 is FNYEAQ. The CDR3 totals 20 residues.

The gene calls are TRBV20-1 and TRBJ2-7; the D call may be TRBD1 or TRBD2 (6 bases each). There are 14 residues in the CDR3. Trimming left V 6 bases short and J 7 bases short, with 22 bases between. The germline V gene has CDR1 DFQATT and CDR2 SNEGSKA (reference sequence). The CDR3 here is CSAPLAWGAGEQYF. As DNA, the CDR3 is TGCAGTGCCCCATTGGCATGGGGGGCTGGGGAGCAGTACTTC.

V gene TRBV27 combines with J gene TRBJ2-3; D remains ambiguous. The length of the CDR3 is 15 residues. Germline loops: CDR1 MNHEY, CDR2 SMNVEV (reference sequence). Trimming pared 0 bases from V and 1 base from J, leaving 8 bases between. The CDR3 sequence: CASSLSTAGTDTQYF. Here the CDR3 DNA reads TGTGCCAGCAGTTTATCCACAGCCGGCACAGATACGCAGTATTTT.

Regarding this clonotype: A much larger clone lies one base from this, so it may be a read error. The V and J genes are TRBV11-2 and TRBJ1-1, with D possibly being TRBD1 (5 bases). This CDR3 is built from 13 residues. Germline V gene lookup returns CDR1 SGHAT and CDR2 FQNNGV. The ends were cut back, 10 bases at V and 1 base at J, with 13 bases in the middle. The CDR3 sequence is CANGKGTNTEAFF. CDR3 sequence (DNA): TGTGCCAACGGGAAGGGGACGAACACTGAAGCTTTCTTT.

This clonotype was picked up many times. The chain is built from TRBV7-8 and TRBJ2-2, with D perhaps TRBD1 or TRBD2 (5 bases each). Per the germline V gene, CDR1 is SGHVS and CDR2 is FQNEAQ. The CDR3 length is 16 residues. Trimming left V 7 bases short and J 2 bases short, with 17 bases between. The CDR3 DNA follows: TGTGCCAGCACCCTGACCGGGGCCGTAAACACCGGGGAGCTGTTTTTT. This gives the protein CASTLTGAVNTGELFF.